A selection of T cell receptor beta chains follows, all from one sample in a study of glioma-infiltrating T cells after dendritic cell vaccination. Some clones are missing from TCRdb's copy, which holds only in-frame ones; the method was immunoSEQ multiplex PCR. Of some 110,000 clones listed, around 87% were seen once; the top ten hold more than 2.5%. The material sequenced was blood, taken after dendritic cell vaccination. The receptors here all came from a human donor with glioblastoma. Each CDR3 is given with its conserved first and last residue. Fields, in order: D gene, V gene, J gene, clone size, CDR3 protein, CDR3 DNA. A D gene is named only where the DNA matches it firmly. Clone size is stated in some rows and not others, as once, few, many or a class when expanded.

D: TRBD2
V: TRBV6-5
J: TRBJ2-7
size: .
CDR3: CASSSLAGVSYEQYF
DNA: TGTGCCAGCAGTTCCCTAGCGGGAGTGTCCTACGAGCAGTACTTC

D: .
V: TRBV5-1
J: TRBJ1-3
size: .
CDR3: CASSLSGEYGNTIYF
DNA: TGCGCCAGCAGCTTATCAGGGGAGTACGGAAACACCATATATTTT

D: TRBD1
V: TRBV6-5
J: TRBJ1-2
size: few
CDR3: CASSPGQGGGYTF
DNA: TGTGCCAGCAGCCCGGGACAGGGTGGTGGCTACACCTTC

D: .
V: TRBV11-3
J: TRBJ2-3
size: .
CDR3: CASSRRGTDTQYF
DNA: TGTGCCAGCAGCCGCAGGGGCACAGATACGCAGTATTTT

D: .
V: TRBV5-1
J: TRBJ2-1
size: .
CDR3: CASSLVRRGTYNEQFF
DNA: TGCGCCAGCAGCTTGGTCAGGAGGGGAACCTACAATGAGCAGTTCTTC

D: .
V: TRBV5-6
J: TRBJ2-1
size: .
CDR3: CASRPTSYNEQFF
DNA: TGTGCCAGCAGGCCCACATCCTACAATGAGCAGTTCTTC

D: .
V: TRBV5-1
J: TRBJ2-3
size: .
CDR3: CASSLGQDTDTQYF
DNA: TGCGCCAGCAGCTTGGGACAGGACACAGATACGCAGTATTTT

D: TRBD2
V: TRBV30
J: TRBJ2-3
size: .
CDR3: CAWNYVGGIPDTQYF
DNA: TGTGCCTGGAACTATGTCGGGGGGATCCCAGATACGCAGTATTTT

D: .
V: TRBV6-1
J: TRBJ1-3
size: .
CDR3: CASSDGMRVGNTIYF
DNA: TGTGCCAGCAGTGATGGGATGAGGGTGGGAAACACCATATATTTT

D: TRBD1
V: TRBV6-1
J: TRBJ1-1
size: .
CDR3: CASRDRFENTEAFF
DNA: TGTGCCAGCAGGGACAGGTTTGAGAACACTGAAGCTTTCTTT

D: TRBD1
V: TRBV19
J: TRBJ2-1
size: .
CDR3: CASSPRQGAGGNEQFF
DNA: TGTGCCAGTAGTCCCCGGCAGGGGGCGGGTGGGAATGAGCAGTTCTTC

D: .
V: TRBV5-1
J: TRBJ2-5
size: .
CDR3: CASSLALGETQYF
DNA: TGCGCCAGCAGCTTAGCACTCGGGGAGACCCAGTACTTC

D: .
V: TRBV5-1
J: TRBJ1-4
size: .
CDR3: CASSLVGAAEKLFF
DNA: TGCGCCAGCAGCTTGGTGGGGGCGGCTGAAAAACTGTTTTTT

D: .
V: TRBV30
J: TRBJ1-3
size: .
CDR3: CAWGAGGISGNTIYF
DNA: TGTGCCTGGGGCGCGGGGGGGATCTCTGGAAACACCATATATTTT

D: .
V: TRBV30
J: TRBJ2-1
size: .
CDR3: CAWSGTQGGTKQFF
DNA: TGTGCCTGGAGTGGAACGCAGGGAGGTACAAAGCAGTTCTTC

D: .
V: TRBV18
J: TRBJ1-2
size: .
CDR3: CASSPPVRDWGYTF
DNA: TGTGCCAGCTCACCACCGGTCAGGGATTGGGGCTACACCTTC

D: TRBD1
V: TRBV10-2
J: TRBJ1-1
size: .
CDR3: CATTLGQGRGATEAFF
DNA: TGCGCCACCACCTTAGGACAGGGGAGGGGAGCCACTGAAGCTTTCTTT

D: .
V: TRBV9
J: TRBJ2-2
size: .
CDR3: CASSVAGVETGELFF
DNA: TGTGCCAGCAGCGTAGCAGGGGTCGAGACCGGGGAGCTGTTTTTT

D: TRBD2
V: TRBV7-8
J: TRBJ2-1
size: once
CDR3: CASSSSGAPYNEQFF
DNA: TGTGCCAGCAGCTCTAGCGGGGCCCCCTACAATGAGCAGTTCTTC

D: TRBD1
V: TRBV5-1
J: TRBJ2-2
size: once
CDR3: CASSMGTGGGTGELFF
DNA: TGCGCCAGCAGCATGGGGACAGGGGGCGGAACCGGGGAGCTGTTTTTT

D: .
V: TRBV5-1
J: TRBJ2-7
size: .
CDR3: CASSPGGGSGYEQYF
DNA: TGCGCCAGCAGCCCAGGCGGGGGCTCCGGATACGAGCAGTACTTC

D: .
V: TRBV6-5
J: TRBJ1-2
size: .
CDR3: CASSYSGRDGYTF
DNA: TGTGCCAGCAGTTACTCAGGGCGGGATGGCTACACCTTC

D: TRBD1
V: TRBV5-1
J: TRBJ2-2
size: once
CDR3: CASSLQATGGADTGELFF
DNA: TGCGCCAGCAGCTTGCAGGCTACAGGGGGCGCGGACACCGGGGAGCTGTTTTTT

D: .
V: TRBV6-1
J: TRBJ1-1
size: once
CDR3: CASSGTTNTEAFF
DNA: TGTGCCAGCAGTGGGACAACTAACACTGAAGCTTTCTTT

D: TRBD2
V: TRBV2
J: TRBJ2-3
size: .
CDR3: CASSETPPGGSGDTQYF
DNA: TGTGCCAGCAGTGAGACCCCACCGGGCGGGAGTGGGGATACGCAGTATTTT

D: .
V: TRBV4-1
J: TRBJ2-2
size: .
CDR3: CASRKGLLSGAGELFF
DNA: TGCGCCAGCAGGAAAGGTCTACTCTCAGGGGCCGGGGAGCTGTTTTTT

D: .
V: TRBV30
J: TRBJ2-5
size: .
CDR3: CAWRLGEETQYF
DNA: TGTGCCTGGAGACTGGGAGAAGAGACCCAGTACTTC

D: .
V: TRBV5-8
J: TRBJ1-6
size: .
CDR3: CASKSWNSPLHF
DNA: TGTGCCAGCAAGAGCTGGAATTCACCCCTCCACTTT

D: .
V: TRBV9
J: TRBJ1-3
size: .
CDR3: CASSGRVGNTIYF
DNA: TGTGCCAGCAGCGGGAGGGTGGGAAACACCATATATTTT

D: .
V: TRBV9
J: TRBJ1-5
size: .
CDR3: CASSAGNQPQHF
DNA: TGTGCCAGCAGCGCGGGGAATCAGCCCCAGCATTTT

D: TRBD2
V: TRBV5-4
J: TRBJ2-1
size: few
CDR3: CASSPGLADNEQFF
DNA: TGTGCCAGCAGCCCGGGACTAGCGGACAATGAGCAGTTCTTC

D: .
V: TRBV5-1
J: TRBJ2-5
size: once
CDR3: CASSLGLIAEKETQYF
DNA: TGCGCCAGCAGCTTAGGTTTAATAGCTGAGAAAGAGACCCAGTACTTC

D: .
V: TRBV6-1
J: TRBJ1-5
size: .
CDR3: CASSDREFMGNQPQHF
DNA: TGTGCCAGCAGTGATAGGGAGTTCATGGGCAATCAGCCCCAGCATTTT

D: TRBD1
V: TRBV7-2
J: TRBJ1-2
size: .
CDR3: CASSSGTGGYGYTF
DNA: TGTGCCAGCAGCTCTGGGACAGGGGGCTATGGCTACACCTTC

D: .
V: TRBV27
J: TRBJ1-1
size: .
CDR3: CASSLSNPRSTEAFF
DNA: TGTGCCAGCAGTTTATCGAACCCGCGGAGCACTGAAGCTTTCTTT

D: .
V: TRBV2
J: TRBJ1-4
size: once
CDR3: CASSEEQGSFGEKLFF
DNA: TGTGCCAGCAGTGAAGAGCAGGGAAGCTTTGGTGAAAAACTGTTTTTT

D: TRBD2
V: TRBV9
J: TRBJ2-3
size: .
CDR3: CASSALAGGPDTQYF
DNA: TGTGCCAGCAGCGCCCTAGCGGGGGGCCCAGATACGCAGTATTTT

D: .
V: TRBV2
J: TRBJ1-1
size: .
CDR3: CASSERGFSTEAFF
DNA: TGTGCCAGCAGTGAACGGGGGTTCAGCACTGAAGCTTTCTTT

D: TRBD1
V: TRBV27
J: TRBJ2-7
size: .
CDR3: CASSLSGQGRGYEQYF
DNA: TGTGCCAGCAGTTTATCGGGACAGGGTCGAGGTTACGAGCAGTACTTC

D: TRBD1
V: TRBV19
J: TRBJ1-1
size: .
CDR3: CASSMLGGLAFF
DNA: TGTGCCAGTAGTATGTTAGGGGGCCTGGCTTTCTTT